The 29 T cell receptor beta chains presented below share a single source sample, sequenced in a study of CD8 T cells in ankylosing spondylitis. TCRdb used MiXCR to reprocess the 5' RACE reads, holding one entry per CDR3 protein. This table has 240,000 or so distinct CDR3 sequences, over 8.5% appearing once. Sequenced material: blood, either unsorted or a sorted T cell fraction (not recorded which). All receptors come from a male donor with ankylosing spondylitis or in good health (not recorded which).

This clonotype was seen many times. The chain has TRBV5-1 and TRBJ2-2; 8 bases align to TRBD1. V trimming: 4 bases; J trimming: 6 bases; junction bases outside the gene matches: 5. Germline loops: CDR1 SGHRS, CDR2 YFSETQ. This CDR3 is 14 amino acids long. The chain's CDR3 is CASSGQGPPGELFF. The CDR3 region has the DNA TGCGCCAGCAGCGGACAGGGTCCCCCCGGGGAGCTGTTTTTT.

Ten or more counts support this clonotype. The genes are TRBV4-2 and TRBJ2-2; 8 positions match TRBD2. Germline assignment: CDR1 LGHNA and CDR2 YNFKEQ. The junction had 15 bases not matched to a gene; V was cut back by 4 bases and J by 2 bases. CDR3 length equals 19 residues. The CDR3 sequence: CASSLNLGVAGRNTGELFF. Written as DNA, the CDR3 is TGTGCCAGCAGCCTCAACCTCGGGGTAGCGGGAAGAAACACCGGGGAGCTGTTTTTT.

The table lists this clonotype with a few counts. The rearrangement links TRBV5-1 to TRBJ2-1; D gene ambiguous. The CDR3 has 15 amino acids. The V gene lost 1 base and the J gene lost 6 bases, with 14 bases spanning the gap. Germline V gene lookup returns CDR1 SGHRS and CDR2 YFSETQ. CDR3 residues: CASSLSARVINEQFF. Here the CDR3 DNA reads TGCGCCAGCAGCTTGTCGGCGAGAGTGATCAATGAGCAGTTCTTC.

This clonotype was counted at least ten times. The J gene is TRBJ2-1, the V gene TRBV25-1, with 10 bases lining up with TRBD2. The V gene end was trimmed by 2 bases and the J gene end by 9 bases; junction bases not matched to a gene: 13. The CDR3 spans 17 residues. CDR1 is MGHDK and CDR2 is SYGVNS in the germline V gene. The CDR3 DNA sequence: TGTGCCAGCAGTGAAAGGTTAGCGGGAGGACGACACGGTGAGCAGTTCTTC. This codes for CASSERLAGGRHGEQFF. The whole variable domain, filled in from reference TRBV25-1 and TRBJ2-1, reads EADIYQTPRYLVIGTGKKITLECSQTMGHDKMYWYQQDPGMELHLIHYSYGVNSTEKGDLSSESTVSRIRTEHFPLTLESARPSHTSQYLCASSERLAGGRHGEQFFGPGTRLTVL.

Ten or more counts support this clonotype. The rearrangement joins TRBV27 to TRBJ2-7; D not resolved. CDR3 length equals 13 residues. The V gene lost 2 bases and the J gene lost 2 bases, with 7 bases spanning the gap. The germline V gene encodes CDR1 MNHEY and CDR2 SMNVEV (reference sequence). The CDR3 DNA follows: TGTGCCAGCAGTTTAGGCAGAGCCTACGAGCAGTACTTC. This encodes CASSLGRAYEQYF.

This clonotype was counted between two and nine times. V usage is TRBV10-3 and J usage is TRBJ2-2, with no clear D. This CDR3 has 14 residues. CDR1 is ENHRY and CDR2 is SYGVKD in the germline V gene. V was clipped by 0 bases and J by 4 bases, with 6 bases between them. The CDR3 region is CAISESGITGELFF. The CDR3 nucleotides read TGTGCCATCAGTGAGTCAGGCATCACCGGGGAGCTGTTTTTT.

The rearrangement links TRBV5-1 to TRBJ2-1, with D possibly being TRBD1 or TRBD2 (5 bases each). The germline gives CDR1 SGHRS, CDR2 YFSETQ. The CDR3 runs 13 residues. Trimming pared 0 bases from V and 8 bases from J, leaving 9 bases between. The CDR3 bases are TGCGCCAGCAGCTTGGAGGTGGGGGATGAGCAGTTCTTC. This sequence encodes CASSLEVGDEQFF.

This clonotype was detected ten times or more. The chain joins TRBV20-1 to TRBJ1-5; D possibly corresponds to TRBD1 (5 bases). Germline CDR1 is DFQATT and CDR2 is SNEGSKA (reference sequence). The germline V and J ends were trimmed by 6 bases and 2 bases, with 11 bases remaining between them. CDR3 length: 13 residues. The CDR3 region is CSAQEGRNQPQHF. The CDR3 nucleotides are TGCAGTGCACAGGAAGGTCGCAATCAGCCCCAGCATTTT.

This clonotype was seen repeatedly, ten times or more. The rearrangement links TRBV5-1 to TRBJ2-7; a weak D match, TRBD2 (6 bases). Between the trimmed V and J ends, which lost 6 bases and 2 bases, there was a span of 9 bases. The CDR3 covers 12 residues. Germline CDR1 and CDR2: SGHRS and YFSETQ. CDR3 region: CASTGLTYEQYF. The CDR3 DNA is TGCGCCAGCACGGGACTGACCTACGAGCAGTACTTC.

This clonotype has a count of ten or more. This sequence joins TRBV5-1 and TRBJ1-6, with D perhaps matching TRBD1 (5 bases). The ends were cut back, 2 bases at V and 6 bases at J, with 9 bases in the middle. This CDR3 has 14 amino acids. Germline V gene sequence: CDR1 SGHRS, CDR2 YFSETQ. The CDR3 DNA sequence: TGCGCCAGCAGCTTATCAGGGATTAATTCACCCCTCCACTTT. Translating it yields CASSLSGINSPLHF.

The chain combines TRBV12-3 or TRBV12-4 with TRBJ1-1, with D unresolved. Trimming left V 6 bases short and J 4 bases short, with 12 bases between. The CDR3 has 13 residues. In DNA form, the CDR3 reads TGTGCCAGCAGCCTAACAAGGACCACTGAAGCTTTCTTT. Translation: CASSLTRTTEAFF.

This clonotype occurred many times. The chain has TRBV12-3 or TRBV12-4 and TRBJ1-3; D remains ambiguous. This CDR3 contains 12 residues. The ends were cut back, 1 base at V and 6 bases at J, with 4 bases in the middle. CDR3 sequence reads: CASSLELNTIYF. CDR3 DNA sequence: TGTGCCAGCAGTTTAGAACTAAACACCATATATTTT.

This clonotype was counted between two and nine times. The chain has TRBV5-1 and TRBJ2-7; no clear D gene. The germline CDR1 and CDR2 sequences are SGHRS and YFSETQ. V lost 4 bases, J lost 0 bases, and 11 bases lay in between. This CDR3 has 14 residues. CDR3 nucleotide sequence: TGCGCCAGCAGCGTAAACCCCGGCTCCTACGAGCAGTACTTC. Its protein product is CASSVNPGSYEQYF.

This clonotype was detected ten times or more. The genes are TRBV20-1 and TRBJ2-7; D assignment may be TRBD1 or TRBD2 (6 bases each). The length of the CDR3 is 14 residues. Germline CDR1 and CDR2: DFQATT and SNEGSKA (reference sequence). V gave up 4 bases and J gave up 6 bases, with 19 bases separating them. CDR3 sequence reads: CSATLYQQGGEQYF. The DNA for the CDR3 is TGCAGTGCTACTCTTTACCAACAGGGAGGCGAGCAGTACTTC.

This clonotype was seen at least ten times. This chain uses TRBV5-1 with TRBJ1-1; D is possibly TRBD1 (5 bases). CDR3 length equals 14 residues. V lost 4 bases and J lost 6, with 16 bases in between. The germline gives CDR1 SGHRS, CDR2 YFSETQ. The chain's CDR3 is CASSPGEGRSEAFF. For the CDR3, the DNA is TGCGCCAGCAGCCCGGGGGAGGGTAGATCTGAAGCTTTCTTT.

This clonotype was seen at least ten times. The chain links TRBV6-1 to TRBJ2-7, with 10 bases identical to TRBD1. The CDR3 is made up of 14 amino acids. Per germline, CDR1 MNHNS and CDR2 SASEGT. V gave up 6 bases and J gave up 5 bases; unmatched junction bases: 7. In DNA, the CDR3 is TGTGCCAGCAGCCCGGGACAGGGGCCCGACGAGCAGTACTTC. It yields the protein CASSPGQGPDEQYF.

This clonotype was found many times. The chain combines TRBV7-8 with TRBJ1-4, with D possibly being TRBD1 (5 bases). Trimming took 3 bases from V and 5 from J, leaving 13 bases between them. CDR3 size: 15 residues. The germline V gene encodes CDR1 SGHVS and CDR2 FQNEAQ. Here the CDR3 DNA reads TGTGCCAGCAGCTTCCGCAGGGTAGAAAATGAAAAACTGTTTTTT. This sequence encodes CASSFRRVENEKLFF.

This clonotype was detected ten times or more. The chain carries TRBV5-1 and TRBJ2-7; 10 nucleotides agree with TRBD2. The germline CDR1 and CDR2 sequences are SGHRS and YFSETQ. The CDR3 runs to 17 residues. Trimming removed 0 bases from V and 7 bases from J; junction bases left unmatched: 13. The CDR3 nucleotides read TGCGCCAGCAGCTTGGTGGGCAGCGGGAGGGCCGCGGGTGAGCAGTACTTC. It translates to CASSLVGSGRAAGEQYF.

The gene calls are TRBV2 and TRBJ1-6; TRBD1 matches 7 bases. Unmatched junction bases numbered 5, after V lost 2 bases and J lost 7 bases. This CDR3 is built from 15 residues. Germline loops: CDR1 SNHLY, CDR2 FYNNEI. DNA for the CDR3: TGTGCCAGCAGTGAAATCGGACAGGTCAATTCACCCCTCCACTTT. Protein product: CASSEIGQVNSPLHF.

This clonotype was seen many times. The V call is TRBV20-1, the J call TRBJ2-7, with no clear D. Trimming cost V 0 bases and J 5 bases, with 17 bases left between them. The CDR3 spans 15 residues. Germline V CDR1 and CDR2: DFQATT, SNEGSKA (reference sequence). The CDR3 loop is CSARDLRSSTDEQYF. In nucleotides, the CDR3 is TGCAGTGCTAGAGATCTCCGGTCGTCTACTGACGAGCAGTACTTC.

The chain combines TRBV5-1 with TRBJ2-7; unclear D gene. The germline V gene encodes CDR1 SGHRS and CDR2 YFSETQ. The CDR3 is 15 residues long. Trimming pared 0 bases from V and 0 bases from J, leaving 10 bases between. The CDR3 DNA sequence: TGCGCCAGCAGCTTGGCCCCAGAGGCCTCCTACGAGCAGTACTTC. This encodes CASSLAPEASYEQYF. Full variable domain (remainder filled in from reference TRBV5-1 and TRBJ2-7): KAGVTQTPRYLIKTRGQQVTLSCSPISGHRSVSWYQQTPGQGLQFLFEYFSETQRNKGNFPGRFSGRQFSNSRSEMNVSTLELGDSALYLCASSLAPEASYEQYFGPGTRLTVT.

This clonotype was observed at least ten times. J is TRBJ2-3 and V is TRBV20-1; D is ambiguous. Germline CDR1 and CDR2: DFQATT and SNEGSKA (reference sequence). The CDR3 consists of 13 residues. Trimming removed 2 bases at V and 2 bases at J, with 8 bases between. The DNA of the CDR3 is TGCAGTGCTAGACCCCCGGTCACAGATACGCAGTATTTT. Translating gives CSARPPVTDTQYF.

CDR3 in DNA: TGCAGCGTTGATCGGCAGGGGGTAGATACGCAGTATTTT. It translates to CSVDRQGVDTQYF. The chain uses TRBV29-1 and TRBJ2-3; 7 bases match TRBD1. Germline V CDR1 and CDR2: SQVTM, ANQGSEA. V shed 3 bases and J 5 bases; nucleotides not matched to a gene: 5. This CDR3 has 13 residues.

This clonotype has a count of ten or more. Here the CDR3 reads CASSFGSYNEQFF. The CDR3 DNA is TGTGCCAGCTCGTTTGGCTCCTACAATGAGCAGTTCTTC. The gene calls are TRBV12-3 or TRBV12-4 and TRBJ2-1; no firm D call. Trimming shortened V by 8 bases and J by 0 bases, and 8 bases separated the two germline ends. The CDR3 spans 13 residues.

The sample holds many counts of this clonotype. CDR3 nucleotides: TGCAGTGCTTACAGGGCAGGCGGGGAGCTGTTTTTT. Protein sequence: CSAYRAGGELFF. The chain has TRBV20-1 and TRBJ2-2; weak D call: TRBD1 (6 bases). The CDR3 consists of 12 residues. V gave up 5 bases and J gave up 7 bases, with 11 bases separating them. CDR1 and CDR2 (germline): DFQATT, SNEGSKA (reference sequence).

This chain uses TRBV11-2 with TRBJ2-3, with no clear D. V lost 0 bases to trimming and J lost 4 bases, with 5 bases between them. Per germline, CDR1 SGHAT and CDR2 FQNNGV. This CDR3 comprises 13 residues. CDR3 residues: CASSLEWADTQYF. The CDR3 DNA reads as TGTGCCAGCAGCTTAGAATGGGCAGATACGCAGTATTTT. Drawing the rest from reference TRBV11-2 and TRBJ2-3, the complete variable domain is EAGVAQSPRYKIIEKRQSVAFWCNPISGHATLYWYQQILGQGPKLLIQFQNNGVVDDSQLPKDRFSAERLKGVDSTLKIQPAKLEDSAVYLCASSLEWADTQYFGPGTRLTVL.

The table lists this clonotype with many counts. Germline and junction disagree at one end, which may indicate a read error. This chain links TRBV10-3 with TRBJ2-7; D unresolved. CDR3 length: 13 residues. CDR1 ENHRY and CDR2 SYGVKD come from the germline V gene. The CDR3 loop reads CAISESISDQSDF. The CDR3 DNA sequence: TGTGCCATCAGTGAGTCGATCAGCGACCAATCTGACTTC.

This clonotype was counted at least ten times. The chain uses TRBV5-1 and TRBJ2-1; unclear D gene. The germline gives CDR1 SGHRS, CDR2 YFSETQ. The ends were cut back, 10 bases at V and 0 bases at J, with 17 bases in the middle. This CDR3 is 15 amino acids long. CDR3: CASSPTPSSYNEQFF. The CDR3 bases are TGCGCCTCCTCACCGACTCCCAGCTCCTACAATGAGCAGTTCTTC.

The chain combines TRBV6-1 with TRBJ2-2; perhaps D is TRBD1 or TRBD2 (6 bases each). Germline V lookup: CDR1 MNHNS, CDR2 SASEGT. The CDR3 runs 16 residues. V lost 3 bases to trimming and J lost 4 bases, with 15 bases between them. CDR3 sequence (DNA): TGTGCCAGCAGTGATGTTGGGGGGCGCGGCACCGGGGAGCTGTTTTTT. Its protein is CASSDVGGRGTGELFF.